A few counts support the clone carrying this T cell receptor (beta chain). TCRdb processed the RT-PCR reads anew with MiXCR; each CDR3 protein has one entry. The table includes about 680,000 distinct CDR3 sequences, 12% to 15% detected once. V was cut by 6 bases and J by 1 base, with 12 bases left in between. CDR3 length: 14 residues. Germline-derived CDR1 and CDR2 are DFQATT and SNEGSKA (reference sequence). This sequence originates from a female donor in good health, serving as a healthy control. Sequenced input: memory CD4+ T cells from blood. V usage is TRBV20-1 and J usage is TRBJ1-4; D not resolved. CDR3 protein: CSAKKAITNEKLFF. CDR3 DNA sequence: TGCAGTGCCAAGAAGGCGATAACTAATGAAAAACTGTTTTTT.